These 4 T cell receptor beta chains were sequenced from one sample in a study of monozygotic twins with inflammatory bowel disease. Using the 5' RACE reads, TCRdb records one entry per CDR3 protein without DNA. The sample yields around 400,000 distinct CDR3 sequences, of which the top ten take up 2% to 3%. Sequencing was carried out using blood. The receptors originated from a human donor with ulcerative colitis or Crohn's disease, or a healthy co-twin of an affected twin (not recorded which).

This sequence joins TRBV20-1 and TRBJ2-7. Germline assignment: CDR1 DFQATT and CDR2 SNEGSKA (reference sequence). The length of the CDR3 is 11 residues. The CDR3 loop reads CSVLSSYEQYF.

The gene calls are TRBV14 and TRBJ2-1; TCRdb's D call of TRBD2 is untestable without DNA. Germline CDR1 reads SGHDN; CDR2 reads FVKESK. The CDR3 totals 17 residues. The CDR3 loop is CASSRSIGTSGRNEQFF.

The chain couples TRBV23-1 to TRBJ2-7; the D gene TCRdb calls, TRBD2, cannot be checked with no DNA. TRBV23-1 falls under the ORF class, with uncertain function. The CDR3 sequence is 13 residues long. The CDR3 sequence: CASRGSGGYEQYF.

The chain combines TRBV24-1 with TRBJ2-5; TCRdb calls TRBD2, which cannot be checked without DNA. This CDR3 region has 15 residues. Germline-derived CDR1 and CDR2 are KGHDR and SFDVKD. The CDR3 sequence is CATSDFRAAQETQYF.